This T cell receptor beta chain stems from a study of T cell responses to AZD1222 COVID-19 vaccine. Some clones are missing from TCRdb's copy, which holds only in-frame ones; the method was immunoSEQ multiplex PCR. The sample has more than 100,000 clones, roughly 88% seen once; the top ten hold around 4.8%. With respect to this clone: Its antigen is undetermined.

Germline lookup yields CDR1 MNHNS and CDR2 SASEGT. This CDR3 has 14 amino acids. Trimming left V 3 bases short and J 5 bases short, with 13 bases between. Study observations and caveats: Spike-specific TCR breadth and depth went up after people got two AZD1222 doses.

The sample was peripheral blood, taken on day 0 of AZD1222 vaccination. This receptor was identified in an adult in good health. The chain couples TRBV6-1 to TRBJ2-5, with D tentatively TRBD1 (6 bases). The CDR3 nucleotides are TGTGCCAGCAGTGACCCAGGGGACCGTGAGACCCAGTACTTC. This gives the protein CASSDPGDRETQYF.